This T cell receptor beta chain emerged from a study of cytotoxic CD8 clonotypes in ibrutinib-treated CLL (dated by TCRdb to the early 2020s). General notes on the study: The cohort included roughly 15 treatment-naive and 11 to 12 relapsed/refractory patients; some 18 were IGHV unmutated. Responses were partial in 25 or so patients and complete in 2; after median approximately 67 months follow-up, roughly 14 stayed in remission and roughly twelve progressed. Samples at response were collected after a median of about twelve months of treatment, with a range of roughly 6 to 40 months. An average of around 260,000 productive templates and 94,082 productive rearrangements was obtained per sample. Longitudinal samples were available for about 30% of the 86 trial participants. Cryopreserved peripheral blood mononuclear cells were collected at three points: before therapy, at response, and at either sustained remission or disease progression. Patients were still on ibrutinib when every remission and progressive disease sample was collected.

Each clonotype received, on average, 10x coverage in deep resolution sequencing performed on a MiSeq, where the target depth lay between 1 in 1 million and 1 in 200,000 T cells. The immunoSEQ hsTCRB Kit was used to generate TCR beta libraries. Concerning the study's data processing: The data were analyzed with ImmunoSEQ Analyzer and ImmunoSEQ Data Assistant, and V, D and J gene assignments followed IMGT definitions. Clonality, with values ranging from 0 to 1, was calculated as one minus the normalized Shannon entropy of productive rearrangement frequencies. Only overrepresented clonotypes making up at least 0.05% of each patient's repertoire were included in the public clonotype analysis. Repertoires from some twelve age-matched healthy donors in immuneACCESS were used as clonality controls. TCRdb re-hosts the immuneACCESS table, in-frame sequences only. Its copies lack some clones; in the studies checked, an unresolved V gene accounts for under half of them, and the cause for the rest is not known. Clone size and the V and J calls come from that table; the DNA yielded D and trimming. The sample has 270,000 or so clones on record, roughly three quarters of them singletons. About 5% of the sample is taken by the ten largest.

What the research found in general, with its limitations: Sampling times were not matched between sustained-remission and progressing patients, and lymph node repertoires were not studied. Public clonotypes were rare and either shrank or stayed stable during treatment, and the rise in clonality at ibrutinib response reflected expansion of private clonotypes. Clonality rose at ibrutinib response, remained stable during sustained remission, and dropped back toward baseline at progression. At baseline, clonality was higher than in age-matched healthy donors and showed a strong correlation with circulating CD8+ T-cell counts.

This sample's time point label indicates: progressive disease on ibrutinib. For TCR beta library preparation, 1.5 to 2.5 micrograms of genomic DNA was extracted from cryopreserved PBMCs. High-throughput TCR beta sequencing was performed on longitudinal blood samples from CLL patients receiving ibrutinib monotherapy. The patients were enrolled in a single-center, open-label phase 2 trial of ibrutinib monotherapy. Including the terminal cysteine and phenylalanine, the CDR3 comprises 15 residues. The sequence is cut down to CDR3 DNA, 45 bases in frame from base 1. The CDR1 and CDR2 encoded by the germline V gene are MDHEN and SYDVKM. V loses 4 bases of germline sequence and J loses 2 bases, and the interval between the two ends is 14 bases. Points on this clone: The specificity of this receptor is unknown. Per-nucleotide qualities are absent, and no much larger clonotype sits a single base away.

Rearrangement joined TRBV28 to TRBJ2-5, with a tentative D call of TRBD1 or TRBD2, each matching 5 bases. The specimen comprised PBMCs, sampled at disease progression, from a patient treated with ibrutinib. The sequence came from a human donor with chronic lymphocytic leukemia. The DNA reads TGTGCCAGCAGTTCGGGGCGCGAGGTACAAGAGACCCAGTACTTC. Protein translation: CASSSGREVQETQYF. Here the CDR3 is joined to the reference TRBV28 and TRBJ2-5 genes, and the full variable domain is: DVKVTQSSRYLVKRTGEKVFLECVQDMDHENMFWYRQDPGLGLRLIYFSYDVKMKEKGDIPEGYSVSREKKERFSLILESASTNQTSMYLCASSSGREVQETQYFGPGTRLLVL.